This T cell receptor (beta chain) was identified during a study of blood T cell repertoires in COVID-19. Study at large: COVID-19 samples from acute and convalescent phases originated in the United States, Italy and Spain. Nucleic acid was either cDNA or gDNA, and it came from T cells, B-cell-depleted T cells, or PBMCs.

Germline V lookup: CDR1 SNHLY, CDR2 FYNNEI. The CDR3 is 13 residues long. Trimming took 4 bases from V and 5 from J; bases not matched to a gene: 4. Methods used by the authors: Estimated nucleated cell counts came from reference gene primer amplification. Method: immunoSEQ multiplex PCR; TCRdb's copy keeps in-frame clones and lacks some. The DNA gave D and trimming, while V, J and clone size come from that table. Of about 210,000 clones in the sample, 84% are singletons; the top ten hold about 7.3%. The sequence came from a woman aged 45 to 65 with active or convalescent COVID-19. The sequenced sample was peripheral blood. The rearrangement uses TRBV2 and TRBJ1-1, with 7 bases fitting TRBD1. The CDR3 sequence is CASSATGRTEAFF. The CDR3 region has the DNA TGTGCCAGCAGTGCGACAGGGAGGACTGAAGCTTTCTTT.